The source of this T cell receptor (beta chain) is a study of T-cell memory formation after mild COVID-19. This clonotype was seen only a few times. The J segment lost 4 bases and the V segment lost 1 base, leaving 3 bases of the junction unmatched. CDR1 and CDR2 from the germline V gene are SGHTA and FQGNSA. The CDR3 covers 15 residues. TCRdb called the 5' RACE reads again in MiXCR, with one record for every CDR3 protein. Of about 110,000 distinct CDR3 sequences in the sample, roughly a sixth are singletons; the top ten hold roughly 6%. The sample taken for sequencing was PBMCs or a T cell subset sorted from them (not recorded which). This clonotype was obtained from a man younger than 30 who had mild COVID-19 (a few samples of this study predate the infection). Cell type and time point are not known. V usage is TRBV7-2 and J usage is TRBJ2-1, with 8 positions matching TRBD1. This chain's CDR3 is CASSLGTGMYNEQFF. The CDR3 DNA sequence: TGTGCCAGCAGCTTAGGGACAGGGATGTACAATGAGCAGTTCTTC.